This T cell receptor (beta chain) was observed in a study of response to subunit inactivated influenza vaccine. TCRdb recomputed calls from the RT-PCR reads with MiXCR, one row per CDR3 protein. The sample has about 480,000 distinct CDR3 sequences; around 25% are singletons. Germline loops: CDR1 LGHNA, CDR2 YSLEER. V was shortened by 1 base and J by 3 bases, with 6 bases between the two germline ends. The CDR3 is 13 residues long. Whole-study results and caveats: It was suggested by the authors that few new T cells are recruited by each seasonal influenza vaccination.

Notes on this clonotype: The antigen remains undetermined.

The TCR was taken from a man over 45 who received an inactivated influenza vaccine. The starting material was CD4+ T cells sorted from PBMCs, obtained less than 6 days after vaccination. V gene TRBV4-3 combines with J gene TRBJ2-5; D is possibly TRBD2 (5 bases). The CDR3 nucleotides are TGCGCCAGCAGCCAAGGGGAGAAAGAGACCCAGTACTTC. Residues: CASSQGEKETQYF.